These 7 T cell receptor beta chains came from one sample sequenced in a study of cytomegalovirus exposure and HLA in healthy donors. The repertoire was sequenced with immunoSEQ multiplex PCR; TCRdb's copy has only in-frame clones and lacks some. The profile shows fewer than 85,000 clones, about 95% of them singletons. Sequenced material: PBMCs. These receptors originate from a woman under 30 in good health and CMV-seronegative.

In regard to this clone: A junction boundary mismatches the germline segment, possibly from a read error. CDR3 residues: CATEGDHETQYF. As DNA, the CDR3 is TGTGCCACCGAGGGGGACCACGAGACCCAGTACTTC. The V gene is TRBV28, the J gene TRBJ2-5, with D perhaps TRBD1 (6 bases). The CDR3 is 12 residues long. The germline CDR1 and CDR2 sequences are MDHEN and SYDVKM.

The chain uses TRBV14 and TRBJ2-7; 7 bases agree with TRBD2. The length of the CDR3 is 14 residues. V shed 5 bases, J shed 3 bases, and the junction held 7 bases outside the gene matches. Germline CDR1 is SGHDN and CDR2 is FVKESK. In DNA, the CDR3 is TGTGCCAGCAGCACTCTCGGGGGGTTCTACGAGCAGTACTTC. Translated, it gives CASSTLGGFYEQYF.

The rearrangement joins TRBV2 to TRBJ1-1; perhaps TRBD1 as D (5 bases). Germline V gives CDR1 SNHLY, CDR2 FYNNEI. The CDR3 is 16 amino acids. Trimming took 3 bases from V and 6 from J, leaving 20 bases between them. CDR3 coding DNA: TGTGCCAGCAGTGATGCAGGGTCTGGTAGCATCGCTGAAGCTTTCTTT. Residues: CASSDAGSGSIAEAFF.

CDR3: CAAGTGREKLFF. CDR3 DNA sequence: TGTGCCGCCGGGACAGGGAGGGAAAAACTGTTTTTT. This chain joins TRBV7-9 and TRBJ1-4; 9 bases are a match to TRBD1. CDR3 size: 12 residues. V shed 11 bases and J 8 bases; nucleotides not matched to a gene: 6. Germline CDR1 SEHNR, CDR2 FQNEAQ (reference sequence). Looking up the rest from reference TRBV7-9 and TRBJ1-4 gives the full variable domain: DTGVSQNPRHKITKRGQNVTFRCDPISEHNRLYWYRQTLGQGPEFLTYFQNEAQLEKSRLLSDRFSAERPKGSFSTLEIQRTEQGDSAMYLCAAGTGREKLFFGSGTQLSVL.

The chain carries TRBV2 and TRBJ2-3, with 7 bases that match TRBD2. The CDR3 is 14 residues long. CDR1 is SNHLY and CDR2 is FYNNEI in the germline V gene. V was pared by 4 bases and J by 6 bases, with 7 bases of the junction left unmatched. CDR3 sequence: CASSGWTSIDTQYF. In nucleotides, the CDR3 is TGTGCCAGCAGTGGGTGGACTAGTATTGATACGCAGTATTTT.

The sample holds one count of this clone. The gene calls are TRBV2 and TRBJ1-2; D is ambiguous. CDR1 and CDR2 (germline): SNHLY, FYNNEI. The CDR3 extends over 14 amino acids. Trimming cost V 3 bases and J 2 bases, with 10 bases left between them. The CDR3 reads CASSDILSNYGYTF. In DNA form, the CDR3 reads TGTGCCAGCAGTGACATACTTTCGAACTATGGCTACACCTTC.

The chain has TRBV11-2 and TRBJ1-2; 11 nucleotides match TRBD1. Germline V lookup: CDR1 SGHAT, CDR2 FQNNGV. The junction had 5 bases not matched to a gene; V was cut back by 5 bases and J by 3 bases. This CDR3 has 15 amino acids. The CDR3 loop is CASSPGTGGDYGYTF. DNA for the CDR3: TGTGCCAGCAGCCCCGGGACAGGGGGAGACTATGGCTACACCTTC.